Given below is one TCR beta chain in context. What it recognizes is unknown. The CDR3 has 14 residues. CDR1 and CDR2 (germline): SGHRS, YFSETQ. Trimming took 7 bases from V and 6 from J, leaving 18 bases between them. Constant-region reverse primers amplified full-length variable regions, followed by semi-nested Nested Universal Primer A PCR. A single record per CDR3 protein comes from TCRdb applying MiXCR to the 5' RACE reads. Of nearly 55,000 distinct CDR3 sequences listed, approximately 24% are singletons. Naive CD4+ T cells were purified with Tregs depleted by CD25. Notes on the study in general: Tumor Tregs overlapped most with tumor, then blood, naive CD4+ cells.

This rearrangement joins TRBV5-1 to TRBJ2-3, with D perhaps TRBD2 (6 bases). This TCR was recovered from a female donor with breast cancer. Sequenced sample: tumor-infiltrating naive CD4+ T cells sorted from the breast tumor. Subset indicated: naive CD4+ T cells, CD4+CD45RA+CD25-. This CDR3 is CASCGTPRADTQYF. CDR3 nucleotides: TGCGCCAGCTGTGGGACTCCGAGGGCTGATACGCAGTATTTT.